The present entry profiles one TCR beta chain with its context. CDR1 MNHNS and CDR2 SASEGT come from the germline V gene. V gave up 0 bases and J gave up 3 bases, with 11 bases separating them. This CDR3 has 15 residues. Sequencing used immunoSEQ multiplex PCR; TCRdb keeps in-frame clones, though not all of them. The sample comprises about 54,000 clones, roughly 80% of which are singletons, and 1.9% rests with the top ten. This entry is derived from a study of blood T cell repertoires in COVID-19. Study background: Acute and convalescent COVID-19 samples came from the United States, Italy and Spain.

This chain joins TRBV6-1 and TRBJ1-2; possibly TRBD1 for D (6 bases). This sequence originates from an older woman with acute or convalescent COVID-19. Source material: peripheral blood. The CDR3 DNA is TGTGCCAGCAGTGAAGCGAGGACAGTCGACTATGGCTACACCTTC. Translated, it gives CASSEARTVDYGYTF.